This entry concerns a single T cell receptor beta chain. Its cognate antigen is unknown. Researchers ran the PCR with 60 Vbeta and 13 Jbeta primers. Only in-frame clones appear in the TCRdb table, and some are missing; sequencing was by immunoSEQ multiplex PCR. The sample shows 150,000 to 200,000 clones, over 60% of them seen only once. Germline lookup yields CDR1 SNHLY and CDR2 FYNNEI. The V end lost 4 bases, the J end lost 6 bases, and 9 bases lay between the germline ends. The CDR3 spans 12 residues. The sample comes from a study of cytomegalovirus exposure and HLA in healthy donors. Study-level results: Cytomegalovirus association was assigned to 150 to 200 TCR beta chains. Reportedly, a later analysis found an Asian-associated ancestry cluster had fewer N-insertions than the roughly 700-donor mean.

Source material: PBMCs. The V and J genes are TRBV2 and TRBJ1-2; D ambiguous. The TCR sequence derives from a girl aged 10-17 years in good health and CMV-seronegative. The CDR3 reads CASSVSSNGYTF. In DNA, the CDR3 is TGTGCCAGCAGTGTATCCAGTAATGGCTACACCTTC. Complete variable domain (other parts from reference TRBV2 and TRBJ1-2): EPEVTQTPSHQVTQMGQEVILRCVPISNHLYFYWYRQILGQKVEFLVSFYNNEISEKSEIFDDQFSVERPDGSNFTLKIRSTKLEDSAMYFCASSVSSNGYTFGSGTRLTVV.